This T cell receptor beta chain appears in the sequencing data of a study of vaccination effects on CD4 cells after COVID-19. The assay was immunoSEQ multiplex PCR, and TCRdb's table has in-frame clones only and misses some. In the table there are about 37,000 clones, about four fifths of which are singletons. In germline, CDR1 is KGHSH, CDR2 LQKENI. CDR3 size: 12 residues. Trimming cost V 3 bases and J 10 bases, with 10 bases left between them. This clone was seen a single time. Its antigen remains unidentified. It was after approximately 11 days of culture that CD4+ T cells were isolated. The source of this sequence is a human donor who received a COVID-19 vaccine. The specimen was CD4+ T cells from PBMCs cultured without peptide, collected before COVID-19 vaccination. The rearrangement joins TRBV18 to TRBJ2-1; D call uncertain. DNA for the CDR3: TGTGCCAGCTCACCTACTGGGCCCGAGCAGTTCTTC. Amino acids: CASSPTGPEQFF.